The rows below give T cell receptor beta chains drawn from one sample of a study of cytomegalovirus exposure and HLA in healthy donors. Profiling relied on immunoSEQ multiplex PCR, and the TCRdb table lists in-frame clones only, not all of them. This sample yields about 90,000 clones, of which about 68% are seen a single time; about a fifth belongs to the top ten. Sequencing used PBMCs. All receptors come from a man aged 30 to 39 in good health and CMV-seropositive. CDR3s include the opening cysteine and the closing phenylalanine or tryptophan.

v_gene,CDR3aa
TRBV7-3,CASSSTSGGLGGDTQYF
TRBV28,CASSLPSLNGGYTF
TRBV10-3,CAISEWRQAQGSGNTIYF
TRBV5-1,CASSRILAGDYEQYF
TRBV9,CASTGTSGRPSYNEQFF
TRBV28,CASSSLGADSLYEQYF
TRBV30,CAWGGQNTEAFF
TRBV5-4,CASRSHPTYEQYF
TRBV7-9,CASTGGSSRAFF
TRBV4-1,CASSQDQGYEQYF
TRBV28,CASSPSPGSSEAFF
TRBV4-3,CASSLRTGEVNTIYF
TRBV27,CASTIAQGALYEQYF
TRBV10-1,CATSAGGNVDTQYF
TRBV2,CASSEDPRGTYEQYF
TRBV30,CAWSDLFRNEQYF
TRBV7-9,CASSPTWTGKTEAFF
TRBV15,CATSKRELAGGGSDTQYF
TRBV4-3,CASSQGRQGQFF
TRBV9,CASSETSGRASYNEQFF
TRBV10-3,CAITRDRGGNEQFF
TRBV28,CASSPGRTTNYGYTF
TRBV30,CAWSASGYEQYF
TRBV4-3,CASSQRTGTSGRSNTGELFF
TRBV6-6,CASSYSAEGSYEQYF
TRBV6-5,CASTRTGGTEAFF
TRBV29-1,CSVEESSYEQYF
TRBV6-4,CASSDTSGGADTQYF
TRBV19,CASSIAGPRTNYGYTF
TRBV6-5,CASSYSSGGYNEQFF
TRBV6-5,CASSYLVSPYEQYF
TRBV29-1,CSVEALASGRYNEQFF
TRBV13,CASSLDPDTNTEAFF
TRBV25-1,CASSESRDYPGETQYF
TRBV19,CASSSTSGTYEQYF
TRBV7-3,CASSFSGTDQETQYF
TRBV6-1,CASSEYMNTEAFF
TRBV6-5,CASSSDRGEAFF
TRBV6-1,CASSEALGRVDQPQHF
TRBV28,CASRTLQGAVSYEQYF
TRBV5-1,CASSPSVGGTYEQYF
TRBV2,CASRVDSSYEQYF
TRBV7-3,CASSPNSYSYNEQFF
TRBV30,CAWSVRTGGGKLFF
TRBV25-1,CASSRDRVLTEAFF
TRBV6-6,CATLLREGRTEAFF
TRBV5-1,CASSLALAGGGETQYF
TRBV9,CASSPGMTGESNQPQHF
TRBV19,CASNRGGPEAFF
TRBV6-5,CASSRQGGNQPQHF